This TCR beta chain is drawn from a study of CD8+ T cells in alopecia areata. Treatment meaning: oral pan-JAK inhibitor, 5-10 mg twice daily. The germline gives CDR1 SQVTM, CDR2 ANQGSEA. The CDR3 runs 11 residues. V was clipped by 6 bases and J by 3 bases, with 6 bases between them. Sequencing used cDNA as its template, made by extracting RNA and reverse transcribing it. The data were produced by immunoSEQ multiplex PCR, yet TCRdb's version contains in-frame clones alone and is incomplete. This sample has around 100,000 clones, with under 90% found just once. The sample was CD8+ T cells sorted from blood, taken between weeks 30 and 35, from a patient treated with tofacitinib. The TCR comes from a human donor with alopecia areata. The chain links TRBV29-1 to TRBJ2-1; D is undetermined. The CDR3 sequence: CSVTFYNEQFF. The CDR3 DNA reads TGCAGCGTGACCTTCTACAATGAGCAGTTCTTC.